The T cell receptor (beta chain) described here comes from a study of blood T cell repertoires in COVID-19. Study details: Donors in the United States, Italy and Spain gave samples during acute or convalescent COVID-19.

This CDR3 is 13 amino acids long. The germline V gene has CDR1 LGHDT and CDR2 YNNKEL (reference sequence). Unmatched junction bases numbered 6, after V lost 4 bases and J lost 15 bases. TCRdb keeps only in-frame clones here, not all; method: immunoSEQ multiplex PCR. The sample includes about 200,000 clones, just under 85% seen only once; the top ten take 6.9%. The TCR comes from a human donor with acute or convalescent COVID-19. The donor label of this sample is uncertain. The chain employs TRBV3-1 (or the pseudogene TRBV3-2) and TRBJ2-1, with 13 bases lining up with TRBD2. The sequenced sample consisted of peripheral blood. CDR3 nucleotides: TGTGCCAGCAGCCGGAGGACTAGCGGGAGAGTGTTCTTC. Encoded protein: CASSRRTSGRVFF.